What follows describes a single T cell receptor (beta chain). Its antigen is still unknown. This entry is derived from a study of blood T cells in healthy people across ages. The germline V gene has CDR1 MNHEY and CDR2 SVGEGT. The CDR3 extends over 16 amino acids. After removal of 7 bases from V and 3 bases from J, the junction contained 11 bases not matched to a gene. Together with a sample-barcoded 5' primer, a J-beta primer mix was included in a second PCR lasting about 6 to 11 cycles. TCRdb ran MiXCR on the 5' RACE reads and lists one entry per CDR3 protein. The repertoire holds about 970,000 distinct CDR3 sequences, with roughly 51% as singletons. Broader study findings: Naive T cell percentage showed a strong correlation with the diversity of TCR beta.

The clonotype comes from a woman between 55 and 75 years old in good health. Sequenced sample: blood. The chain employs TRBV6-2 or TRBV6-3 and TRBJ2-3, with 9 bases fitting TRBD2. The CDR3 here is CASTKGASGMTDTQYF. CDR3 sequence (DNA): TGTGCCAGCACCAAGGGGGCTAGCGGGATGACAGATACGCAGTATTTT.